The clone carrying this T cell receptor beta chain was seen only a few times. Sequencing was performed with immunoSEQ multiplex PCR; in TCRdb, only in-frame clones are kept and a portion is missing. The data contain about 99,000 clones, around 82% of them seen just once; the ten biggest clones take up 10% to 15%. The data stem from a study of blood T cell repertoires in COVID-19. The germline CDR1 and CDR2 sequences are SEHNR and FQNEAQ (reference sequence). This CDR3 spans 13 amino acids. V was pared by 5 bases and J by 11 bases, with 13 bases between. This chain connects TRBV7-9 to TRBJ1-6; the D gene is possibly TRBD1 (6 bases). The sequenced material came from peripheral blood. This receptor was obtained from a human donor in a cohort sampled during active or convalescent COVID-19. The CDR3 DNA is TGTGCCAGCAGCCCCCGAGGGGGAACACCCCTCCACTTT. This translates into CASSPRGGTPLHF.